The 12 T cell receptor beta chains reported below all come from one sample, sequenced in a study of T-cell reconstitution after alpha-beta-depleted transplantation in children. The TCRbeta library incorporated unique molecular identifiers. MiXCR, run by TCRdb on the PCR reads, gives a single entry per CDR3 protein. This table has about 580,000 distinct CDR3 sequences, 20% to 25% appearing once. The sequencing used PBMCs, mostly from graft donor cells, collected 360 days after TCRalphabeta/CD19-depleted stem cell transplant. The receptors originated from a boy less than two years old who had a stem cell transplant for acute myeloid leukemia, so the T cells may come from the graft donor.

This rearrangement joins TRBV3-1 to TRBJ2-5; 7 bases fit TRBD1. V was pared by 4 bases and J by 1 base, with 6 bases of the junction left unmatched. Germline assignment: CDR1 LGHDT and CDR2 YNNKEL (reference sequence). This CDR3 region has 15 residues. DNA of the CDR3: TGTGCCAGCAGCCTCGCGACAGGGTTCCAAGAGACCCAGTACTTC. Its translation is CASSLATGFQETQYF.

The CDR3, as DNA: TGTGCCAGCAGCCTTTGGACAGCAACTAATGAAAAACTGTTTTTT. It translates to CASSLWTATNEKLFF. The chain employs TRBV7-8 and TRBJ1-4, with a weak D call TRBD1 (6 bases). The CDR3 covers 15 residues. Trimming cost V 5 bases and J 0 bases, with 10 bases left between them. The germline CDR1 and CDR2 sequences are SGHVS and FQNEAQ.

J is TRBJ2-5 and V is TRBV9, with 8 bases aligning to TRBD2. CDR3 size: 16 residues. J was trimmed by 2 bases and V by 4 bases; bases with no gene match: 10. CDR1 and CDR2 (germline): SGDLS, YYNGEE. The CDR3 DNA reads TGTGCCAGCAGCCCCCAGAGCGGGGGCCGACAAGAGACCCAGTACTTC. Translated, it gives CASSPQSGGRQETQYF.

The chain has TRBV5-6 and TRBJ2-6; no clear D. The V gene's germline CDR1 is SGHDT and CDR2 YYEEEE. The CDR3 is made up of 17 amino acids. Trimming cost V 3 bases and J 0 bases, with 13 bases left between them. Here the CDR3 reads CASSSIRRLSGANVLTF. Here the CDR3 DNA reads TGTGCCAGCAGCTCTATACGACGACTCTCTGGGGCCAACGTCCTGACTTTC.

The sample holds a few counts of this clonotype. The gene calls are TRBV28 and TRBJ2-5; 9 bases map to TRBD1. V trimming: 8 bases; J trimming: 7 bases; junction bases outside the gene matches: 14. The CDR3 totals 15 residues. The V gene's germline CDR1 is MDHEN and CDR2 SYDVKM. The chain's CDR3 is CASSSPGTGKGTQYF. Written as DNA, the CDR3 is TGTGCCAGCTCATCCCCCGGGACAGGGAAAGGGACCCAGTACTTC.

V gene TRBV20-1 combines with J gene TRBJ2-7, with a possible D match to TRBD2 (5 bases). This CDR3 is 13 amino acids long. The V gene's germline CDR1 is DFQATT and CDR2 SNEGSKA (reference sequence). V lost 3 bases and J 1 base, leaving 10 bases between the germline ends. CDR3 DNA sequence: TGCAGTGCTAGGAGGGTAGTATCCTACGAGCAGTACTTC. It yields the protein CSARRVVSYEQYF.

The table lists this clonotype with a few counts. The chain carries TRBV5-1 and TRBJ2-5; D uncertain. The V end lost 4 bases, the J end lost 1 base, and 8 bases lay between the germline ends. Germline V lookup: CDR1 SGHRS, CDR2 YFSETQ. The CDR3 covers 13 residues. The CDR3 nucleotides are TGCGCCAGCAGCGATATGATCCAAGAGACCCAGTACTTC. This codes for CASSDMIQETQYF.

The rearrangement links TRBV20-1 to TRBJ1-1; a possible D gene is TRBD1 (6 bases). The CDR3 runs 14 residues. Deletions cut 2 bases from V and 4 bases from J, with 14 bases between. Germline V lookup: CDR1 DFQATT, CDR2 SNEGSKA (reference sequence). CDR3 loop: CSARRLQGTTEAFF. In DNA form, the CDR3 reads TGCAGTGCTAGAAGGTTACAGGGTACCACTGAAGCTTTCTTT.

This clonotype was seen at least ten times. This chain uses TRBV12-3 or TRBV12-4 with TRBJ2-1; D possibly corresponds to TRBD2 (6 bases). CDR3 length: 13 amino acids. V lost 9 bases and J 8 bases, leaving 17 bases between the germline ends. The CDR3 spells CASSGGSGYEQFF. CDR3 nucleotide sequence: TGTGCCAGTTCCGGGGGTAGCGGCTATGAGCAGTTCTTC.

At least ten counts were recorded for this clonotype. The chain employs TRBV30 and TRBJ2-7; 7 bases fit TRBD1. In germline, CDR1 is GTSNPN, CDR2 SVGIG (reference sequence). V dropped 3 bases and J dropped 4; count of bases not matched to a gene: 0. The CDR3 has 11 amino acids. The CDR3 sequence is CAWRTGYEQYF. The CDR3 nucleotides read TGTGCCTGGAGGACAGGGTACGAGCAGTACTTC.

The chain has TRBV11-2 and TRBJ2-1; the match to TRBD1 covers 8 bases. CDR1 is SGHAT, CDR2 FQNNGV, per germline. This CDR3 is built from 15 residues. With V trimmed by 1 base and J by 6 bases, 5 bases remained unmatched. The CDR3 here is CASSLGGGQGNEQFF. The CDR3 region has the DNA TGTGCCAGCAGCTTAGGGGGTGGACAGGGCAATGAGCAGTTCTTC.

The chain combines TRBV20-1 with TRBJ2-1; 9 bases agree with TRBD2. Trimming took 3 bases from V and 4 from J; bases not matched to a gene: 10. This CDR3 is built from 16 residues. Germline lookup yields CDR1 DFQATT and CDR2 SNEGSKA (reference sequence). For the CDR3, the DNA is TGCAGTGCTAGGGCCCCAGTAGCGGGGGTTTACAATGAGCAGTTCTTC. Translating it yields CSARAPVAGVYNEQFF.